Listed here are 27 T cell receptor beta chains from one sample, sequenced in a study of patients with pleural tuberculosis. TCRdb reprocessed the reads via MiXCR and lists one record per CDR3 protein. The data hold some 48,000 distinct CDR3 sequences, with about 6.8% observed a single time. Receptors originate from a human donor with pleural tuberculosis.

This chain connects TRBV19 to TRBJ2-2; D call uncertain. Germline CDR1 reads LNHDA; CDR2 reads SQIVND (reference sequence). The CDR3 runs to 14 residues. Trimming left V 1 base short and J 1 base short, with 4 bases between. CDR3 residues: CASSIAENTGELFF. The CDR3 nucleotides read TGTGCCAGTAGTATAGCTGAGAACACCGGGGAGCTGTTTTTT. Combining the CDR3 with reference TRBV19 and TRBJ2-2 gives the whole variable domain DGGITQSPKYLFRKEGQNVTLSCEQNLNHDAMYWYRQDPGQGLRLIYYSQIVNDFQKGDIAEGYSVSREKKESFPLTVTSAQKNPTAFYLCASSIAENTGELFFGEGSRLTVL.

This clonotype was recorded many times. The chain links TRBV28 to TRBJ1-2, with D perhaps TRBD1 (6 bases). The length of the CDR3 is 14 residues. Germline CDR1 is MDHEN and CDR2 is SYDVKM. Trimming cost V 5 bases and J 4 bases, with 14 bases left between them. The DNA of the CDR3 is TGTGCCAGCAGTACGGGGGCAGTGTCCTATGGCTACACCTTC. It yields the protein CASSTGAVSYGYTF.

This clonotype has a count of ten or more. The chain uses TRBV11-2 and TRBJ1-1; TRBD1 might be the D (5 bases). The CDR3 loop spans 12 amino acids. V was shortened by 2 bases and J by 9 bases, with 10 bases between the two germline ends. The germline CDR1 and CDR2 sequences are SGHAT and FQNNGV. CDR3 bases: TGTGCCAGCAGCTTATCATGGGGGAAAGCTTTCTTT. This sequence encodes CASSLSWGKAFF.

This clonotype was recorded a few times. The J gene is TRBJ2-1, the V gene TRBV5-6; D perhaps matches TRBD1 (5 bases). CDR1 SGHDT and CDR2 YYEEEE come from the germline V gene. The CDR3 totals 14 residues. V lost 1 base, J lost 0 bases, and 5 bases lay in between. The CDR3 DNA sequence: TGTGCCAGCAGCTTGAGGGGCTCCTACAATGAGCAGTTCTTC. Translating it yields CASSLRGSYNEQFF.

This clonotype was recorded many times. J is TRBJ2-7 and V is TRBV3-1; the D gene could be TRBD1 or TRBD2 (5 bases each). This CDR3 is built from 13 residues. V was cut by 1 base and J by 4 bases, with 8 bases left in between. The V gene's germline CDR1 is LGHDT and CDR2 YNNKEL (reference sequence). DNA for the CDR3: TGTGCCAGCAGCCAAGGTGGGGGTTACGAGCAGTACTTC. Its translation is CASSQGGGYEQYF.

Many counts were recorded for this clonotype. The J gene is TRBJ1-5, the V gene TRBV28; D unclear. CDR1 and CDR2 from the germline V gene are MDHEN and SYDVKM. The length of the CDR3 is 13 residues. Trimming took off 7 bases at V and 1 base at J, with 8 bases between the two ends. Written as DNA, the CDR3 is TGTGCCAGCACTGACTCCAGCAATCAGCCCCAGCATTTT. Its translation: CASTDSSNQPQHF. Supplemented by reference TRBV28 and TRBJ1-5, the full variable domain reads DVKVTQSSRYLVKRTGEKVFLECVQDMDHENMFWYRQDPGLGLRLIYFSYDVKMKEKGDIPEGYSVSREKKERFSLILESASTNQTSMYLCASTDSSNQPQHFGDGTRLSIL.

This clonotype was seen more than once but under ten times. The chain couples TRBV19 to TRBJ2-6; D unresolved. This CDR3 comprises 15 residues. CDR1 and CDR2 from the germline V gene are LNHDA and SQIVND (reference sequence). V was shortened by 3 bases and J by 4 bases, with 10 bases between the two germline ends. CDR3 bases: TGTGCCAGTAGTATCGATCCGTTAGGGGCCAACGTCCTGACTTTC. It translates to CASSIDPLGANVLTF.

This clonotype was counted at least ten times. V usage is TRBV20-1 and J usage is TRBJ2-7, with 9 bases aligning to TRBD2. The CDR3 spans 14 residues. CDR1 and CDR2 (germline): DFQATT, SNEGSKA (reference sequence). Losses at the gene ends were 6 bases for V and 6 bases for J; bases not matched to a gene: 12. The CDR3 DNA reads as TGCAGTGCCCTATGGTTAGCGGGAGTTATCGAGCAGTACTTC. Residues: CSALWLAGVIEQYF.

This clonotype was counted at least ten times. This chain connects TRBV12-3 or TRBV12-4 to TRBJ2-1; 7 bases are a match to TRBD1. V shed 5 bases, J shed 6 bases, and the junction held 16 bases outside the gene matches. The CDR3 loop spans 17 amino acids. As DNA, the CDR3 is TGTGCCAGCAGTCCACATTCAGGACAGGTAACTCTCAATGAGCAGTTCTTC. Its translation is CASSPHSGQVTLNEQFF.

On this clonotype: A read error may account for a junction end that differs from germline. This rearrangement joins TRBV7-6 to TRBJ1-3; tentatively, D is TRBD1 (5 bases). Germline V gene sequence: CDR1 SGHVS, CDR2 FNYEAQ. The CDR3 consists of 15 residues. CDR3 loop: CASSLGGDEGNTTYF. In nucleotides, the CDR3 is TGTGCCAGCAGCTTAGGAGGGGACGAGGGAAACACCACATATTTT.

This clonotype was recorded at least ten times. Written as DNA, the CDR3 is TGTGCCAGTAAGCCTACAGGGCACACTGAAGCTTTCTTT. Translation: CASKPTGHTEAFF. This chain links TRBV19 with TRBJ1-1; a weak D match, TRBD1 (6 bases). The CDR3 has 13 amino acids. V lost 7 bases, J lost 3 bases, and 12 bases lay in between. From germline, CDR1 is LNHDA and CDR2 SQIVND (reference sequence).

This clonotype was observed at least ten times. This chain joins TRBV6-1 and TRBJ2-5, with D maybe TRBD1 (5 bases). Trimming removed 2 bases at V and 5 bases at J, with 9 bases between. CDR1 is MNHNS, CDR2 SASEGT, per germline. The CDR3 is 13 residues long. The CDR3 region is CASSERSGETQYF. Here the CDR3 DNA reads TGTGCCAGCAGTGAAAGATCAGGGGAGACCCAGTACTTC.

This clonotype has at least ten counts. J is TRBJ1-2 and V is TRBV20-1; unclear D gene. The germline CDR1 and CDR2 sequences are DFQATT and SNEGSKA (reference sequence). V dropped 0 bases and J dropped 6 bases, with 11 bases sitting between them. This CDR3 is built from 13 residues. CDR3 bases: TGCAGTGCTAGAGATTGGGGATCCCATGGCTACACCTTC. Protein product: CSARDWGSHGYTF.

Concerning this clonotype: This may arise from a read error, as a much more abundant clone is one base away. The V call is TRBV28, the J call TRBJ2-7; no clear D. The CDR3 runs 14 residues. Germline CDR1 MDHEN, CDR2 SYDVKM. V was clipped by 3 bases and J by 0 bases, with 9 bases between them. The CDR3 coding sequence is TGTGCCAGCAGTTTTCGGGCACTCTCCTACGAGCAGTACTTC. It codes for CASSFRALSYEQYF.

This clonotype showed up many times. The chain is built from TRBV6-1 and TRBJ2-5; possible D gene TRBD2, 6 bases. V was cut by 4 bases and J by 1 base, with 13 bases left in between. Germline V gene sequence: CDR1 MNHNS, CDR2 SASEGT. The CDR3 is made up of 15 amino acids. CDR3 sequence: CASSAALAAQETQYF. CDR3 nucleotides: TGTGCCAGCAGTGCCGCACTAGCAGCCCAAGAGACCCAGTACTTC.

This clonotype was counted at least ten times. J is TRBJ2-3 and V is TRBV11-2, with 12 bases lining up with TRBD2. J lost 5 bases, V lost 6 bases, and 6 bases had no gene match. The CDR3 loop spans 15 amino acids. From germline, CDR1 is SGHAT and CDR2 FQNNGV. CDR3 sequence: CASRWTSGKLDTQYF. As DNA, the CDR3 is TGTGCCAGCAGGTGGACTAGCGGGAAATTAGATACGCAGTATTTT.

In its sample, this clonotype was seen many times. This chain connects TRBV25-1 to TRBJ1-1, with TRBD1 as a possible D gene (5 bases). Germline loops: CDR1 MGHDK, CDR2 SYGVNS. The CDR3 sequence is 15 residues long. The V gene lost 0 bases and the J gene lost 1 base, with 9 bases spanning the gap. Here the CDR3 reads CASSEYRTKNTEAFF. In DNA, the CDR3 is TGTGCCAGCAGTGAATATAGGACAAAGAACACTGAAGCTTTCTTT.

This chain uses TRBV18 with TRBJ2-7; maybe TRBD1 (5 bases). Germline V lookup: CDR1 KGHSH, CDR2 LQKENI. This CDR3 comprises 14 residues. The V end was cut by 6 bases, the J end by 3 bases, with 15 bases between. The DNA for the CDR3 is TGTGCCAGCTCCTCATCGCAGGGCATCTACGAGCAGTACTTC. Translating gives CASSSSQGIYEQYF.

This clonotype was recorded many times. CDR3 nucleotide sequence: TGTGCCAGCAGCTGGGACAGGGGGCTCAATGAGCAGTTCTTC. This sequence encodes CASSWDRGLNEQFF. The J gene is TRBJ2-1, the V gene TRBV11-2, with 12 bases identical to TRBD1. J lost 6 bases, V lost 4 bases, and 1 base had no gene match. CDR3 size: 14 residues. CDR1 and CDR2 from the germline V gene are SGHAT and FQNNGV. The whole variable domain, remainder taken from reference TRBV11-2 and TRBJ2-1, is EAGVAQSPRYKIIEKRQSVAFWCNPISGHATLYWYQQILGQGPKLLIQFQNNGVVDDSQLPKDRFSAERLKGVDSTLKIQPAKLEDSAVYLCASSWDRGLNEQFFGPGTRLTVL.

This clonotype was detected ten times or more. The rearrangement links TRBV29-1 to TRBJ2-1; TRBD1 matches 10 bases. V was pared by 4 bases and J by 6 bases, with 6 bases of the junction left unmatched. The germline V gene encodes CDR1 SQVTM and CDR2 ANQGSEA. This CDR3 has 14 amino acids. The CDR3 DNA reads TGCAGCGTTGTTCTGGGACAGGGGCCCAATGAGCAGTTCTTC. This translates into CSVVLGQGPNEQFF.

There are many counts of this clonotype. The CDR3 nucleotides read TGTGCCAGCACCTTGTACCAAGAGACCCAGTACTTC. This encodes CASTLYQETQYF. This sequence joins TRBV6-1 and TRBJ2-5, with D hard to call. V lost 7 bases and J 0 bases, leaving 6 bases between the germline ends. This CDR3 has 12 residues. Germline CDR1 and CDR2: MNHNS and SASEGT.

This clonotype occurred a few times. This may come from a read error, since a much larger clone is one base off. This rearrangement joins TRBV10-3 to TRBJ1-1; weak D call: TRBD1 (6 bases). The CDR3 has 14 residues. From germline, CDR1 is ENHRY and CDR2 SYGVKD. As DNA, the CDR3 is TGTGCCATCAGCGCAGACAGGAAGAACGCTGAAGCTTTCTTT. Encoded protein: CAISADRKNAEAFF.

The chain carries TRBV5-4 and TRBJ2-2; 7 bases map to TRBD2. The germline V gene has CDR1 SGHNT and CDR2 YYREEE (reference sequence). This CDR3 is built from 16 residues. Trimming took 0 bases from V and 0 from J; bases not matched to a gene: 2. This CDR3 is CASSLAGGSNTGELFF. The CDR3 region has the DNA TGTGCCAGCAGCTTGGCGGGAGGATCGAACACCGGGGAGCTGTTTTTT.

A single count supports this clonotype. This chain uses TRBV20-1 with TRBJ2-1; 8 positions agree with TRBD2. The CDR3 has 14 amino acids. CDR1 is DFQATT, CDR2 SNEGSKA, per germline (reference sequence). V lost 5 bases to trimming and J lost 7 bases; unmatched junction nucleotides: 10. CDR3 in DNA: TGCAGTGCTGGACGAGCGGGAGCGGAAAATGAGCAGTTCTTC. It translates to CSAGRAGAENEQFF.

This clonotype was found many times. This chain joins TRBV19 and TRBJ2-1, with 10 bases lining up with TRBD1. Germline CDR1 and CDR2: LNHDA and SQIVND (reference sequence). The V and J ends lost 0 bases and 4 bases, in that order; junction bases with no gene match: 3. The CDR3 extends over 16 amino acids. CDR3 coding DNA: TGTGCCAGTAGTATAGAGGTGGGACAGGGGTACAATGAGCAGTTCTTC. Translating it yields CASSIEVGQGYNEQFF.

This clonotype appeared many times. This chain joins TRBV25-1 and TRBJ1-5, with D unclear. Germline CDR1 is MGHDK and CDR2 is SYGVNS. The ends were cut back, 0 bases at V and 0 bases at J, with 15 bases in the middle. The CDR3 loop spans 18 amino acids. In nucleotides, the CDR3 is TGTGCCAGCAGTGAATACCGCCGGACGCTCTATAGCAATCAGCCCCAGCATTTT. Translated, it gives CASSEYRRTLYSNQPQHF.

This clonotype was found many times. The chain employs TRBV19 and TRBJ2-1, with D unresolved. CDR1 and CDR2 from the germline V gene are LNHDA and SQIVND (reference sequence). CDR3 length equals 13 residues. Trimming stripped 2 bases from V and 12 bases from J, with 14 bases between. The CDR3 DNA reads TGTGCCAGTAGTATAAGTGGCGAGAAAACGCAGTTCTTC. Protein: CASSISGEKTQFF.